This T cell receptor beta chain derives from a study of T-cell reconstitution after alpha-beta-depleted transplantation in children. A library of TCRbeta sequences, prepared with unique molecular identifiers, was generated. TCRdb re-derived calls from the PCR reads in MiXCR, one entry per CDR3 protein. In the table there are about 500,000 distinct CDR3 sequences, about 31% of which are singletons. V gave up 5 bases and J gave up 0 bases; unmatched junction bases: 12. This CDR3 is 18 amino acids long. The germline gives CDR1 MNHEY, CDR2 SMNVEV (reference sequence). The TCR was taken from a human donor who donated a stem cell graft to a child with aplastic anemia. The chain joins TRBV27 to TRBJ2-1, with 8 bases matching TRBD2. Sample: PBMCs from the stem cell graft donor, taken from the stem cell graft. The DNA for the CDR3 is TGTGCCAGCAGTCCCGGATTGAGCGGGAGTGGCTCCTACAATGAGCAGTTCTTC. Protein: CASSPGLSGSGSYNEQFF.